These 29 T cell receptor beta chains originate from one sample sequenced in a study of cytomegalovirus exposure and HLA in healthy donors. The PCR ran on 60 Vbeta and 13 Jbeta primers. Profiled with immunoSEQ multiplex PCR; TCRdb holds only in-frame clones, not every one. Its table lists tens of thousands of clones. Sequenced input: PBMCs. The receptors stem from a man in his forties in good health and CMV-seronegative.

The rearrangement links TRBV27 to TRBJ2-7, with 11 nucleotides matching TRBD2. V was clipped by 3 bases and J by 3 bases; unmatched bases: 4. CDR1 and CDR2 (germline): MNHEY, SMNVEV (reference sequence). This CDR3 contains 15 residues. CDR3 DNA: TGTGCCAGCAGTTTCGTAGCGGGAGGGAACTACGAGCAGTACTTC. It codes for CASSFVAGGNYEQYF.

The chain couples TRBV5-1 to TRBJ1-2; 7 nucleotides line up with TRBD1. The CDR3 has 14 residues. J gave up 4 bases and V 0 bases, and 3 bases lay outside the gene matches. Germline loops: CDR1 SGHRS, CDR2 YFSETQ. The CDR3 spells CASSLEGTAYGYTF. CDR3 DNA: TGCGCCAGCAGCTTGGAGGGGACAGCCTATGGCTACACCTTC. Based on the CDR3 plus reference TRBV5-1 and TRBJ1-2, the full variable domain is KAGVTQTPRYLIKTRGQQVTLSCSPISGHRSVSWYQQTPGQGLQFLFEYFSETQRNKGNFPGRFSGRQFSNSRSEMNVSTLELGDSALYLCASSLEGTAYGYTFGSGTRLTVV.

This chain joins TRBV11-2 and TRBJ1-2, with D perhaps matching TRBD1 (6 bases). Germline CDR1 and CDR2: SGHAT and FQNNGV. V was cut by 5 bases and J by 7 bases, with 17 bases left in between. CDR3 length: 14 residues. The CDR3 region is CASSPLGGGGGYTF. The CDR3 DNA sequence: TGTGCCAGCAGCCCACTGGGGGGAGGGGGTGGCTACACCTTC.

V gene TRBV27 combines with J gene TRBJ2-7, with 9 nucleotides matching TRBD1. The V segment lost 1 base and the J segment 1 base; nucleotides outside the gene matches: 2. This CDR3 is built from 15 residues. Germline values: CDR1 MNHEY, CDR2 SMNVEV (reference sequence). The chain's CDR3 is CASSLFGTGSYEQYF. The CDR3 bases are TGTGCCAGCAGTTTATTCGGGACAGGGTCCTACGAGCAGTACTTC.

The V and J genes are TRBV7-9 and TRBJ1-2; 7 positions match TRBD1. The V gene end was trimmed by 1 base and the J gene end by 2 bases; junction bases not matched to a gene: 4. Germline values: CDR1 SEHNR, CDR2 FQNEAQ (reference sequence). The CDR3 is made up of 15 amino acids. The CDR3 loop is CASSLGQGGNYGYTF. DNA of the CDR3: TGTGCCAGCAGCTTAGGGCAGGGGGGAAACTATGGCTACACCTTC.

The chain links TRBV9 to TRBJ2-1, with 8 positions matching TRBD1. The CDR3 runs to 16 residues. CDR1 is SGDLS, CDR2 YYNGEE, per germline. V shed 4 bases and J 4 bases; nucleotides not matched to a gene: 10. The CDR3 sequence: CASSFSGGLSYNEQFF. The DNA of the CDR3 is TGTGCCAGCAGCTTTTCAGGGGGCCTTTCTTACAATGAGCAGTTCTTC. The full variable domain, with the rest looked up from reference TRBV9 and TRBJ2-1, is DSGVTQTPKHLITATGQRVTLRCSPRSGDLSVYWYQQSLDQGLQFLIQYYNGEERAKGNILERFSAQQFPDLHSELNLSSLELGDSALYFCASSFSGGLSYNEQFFGPGTRLTVL.

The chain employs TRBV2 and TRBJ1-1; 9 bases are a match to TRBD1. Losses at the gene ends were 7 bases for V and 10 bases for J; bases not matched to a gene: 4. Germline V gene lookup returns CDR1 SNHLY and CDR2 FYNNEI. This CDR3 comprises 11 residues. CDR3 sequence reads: CASIGTGRAFF. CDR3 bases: TGTGCCAGCATTGGGACAGGGCGAGCTTTCTTT.

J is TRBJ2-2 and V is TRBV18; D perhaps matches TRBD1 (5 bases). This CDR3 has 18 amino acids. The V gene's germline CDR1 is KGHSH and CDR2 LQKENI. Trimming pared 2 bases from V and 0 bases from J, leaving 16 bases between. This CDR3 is CASSPRGSTDANTGELFF. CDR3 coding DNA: TGTGCCAGCTCACCAAGGGGCAGTACAGACGCGAACACCGGGGAGCTGTTTTTT.

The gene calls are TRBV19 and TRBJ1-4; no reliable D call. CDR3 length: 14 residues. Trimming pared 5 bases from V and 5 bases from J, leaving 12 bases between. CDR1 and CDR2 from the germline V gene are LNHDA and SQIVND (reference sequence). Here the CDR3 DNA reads TGTGCCAGTAGTGATCCGGGAATGAATGAAAAACTGTTTTTT. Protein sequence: CASSDPGMNEKLFF.

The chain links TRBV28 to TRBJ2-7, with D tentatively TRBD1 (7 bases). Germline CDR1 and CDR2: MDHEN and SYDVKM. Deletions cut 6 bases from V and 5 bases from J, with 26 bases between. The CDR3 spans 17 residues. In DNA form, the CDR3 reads TGTGCCAGCAGCTACAGGGTAGGGGGCCCCGGGGGCCACGAGCAGTACTTC. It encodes CASSYRVGGPGGHEQYF.

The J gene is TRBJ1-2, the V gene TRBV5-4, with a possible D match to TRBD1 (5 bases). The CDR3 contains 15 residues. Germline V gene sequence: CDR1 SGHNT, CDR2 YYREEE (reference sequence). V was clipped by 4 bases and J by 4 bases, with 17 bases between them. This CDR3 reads CASSLHTTGTYGYTF. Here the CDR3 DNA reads TGTGCCAGCAGCCTACACACTACAGGAACCTATGGCTACACCTTC.

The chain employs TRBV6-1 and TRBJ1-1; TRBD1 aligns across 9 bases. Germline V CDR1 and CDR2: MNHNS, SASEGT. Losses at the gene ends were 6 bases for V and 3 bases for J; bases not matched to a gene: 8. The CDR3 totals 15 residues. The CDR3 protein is CASSRTGARDTEAFF. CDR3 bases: TGTGCCAGCAGCAGGACAGGGGCGAGGGACACTGAAGCTTTCTTT.

The CDR3 bases are TGTGCCAGCAGTTTAGCAGGGGGCTCAGGCGGCCTTGGCTACACCTTC. The encoded protein is CASSLAGGSGGLGYTF. The chain has TRBV28 and TRBJ1-2; 8 nucleotides match TRBD1. The CDR3 loop spans 16 amino acids. Germline CDR1 reads MDHEN; CDR2 reads SYDVKM. Unmatched junction bases numbered 12, after V lost 2 bases and J lost 7 bases.

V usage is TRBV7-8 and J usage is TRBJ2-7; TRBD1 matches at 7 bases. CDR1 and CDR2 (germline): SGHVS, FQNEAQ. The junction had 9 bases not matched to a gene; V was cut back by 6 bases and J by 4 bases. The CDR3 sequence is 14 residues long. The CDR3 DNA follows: TGTGCCAGCAGATACGACAGGGTGGGATACGAGCAGTACTTC. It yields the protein CASRYDRVGYEQYF.

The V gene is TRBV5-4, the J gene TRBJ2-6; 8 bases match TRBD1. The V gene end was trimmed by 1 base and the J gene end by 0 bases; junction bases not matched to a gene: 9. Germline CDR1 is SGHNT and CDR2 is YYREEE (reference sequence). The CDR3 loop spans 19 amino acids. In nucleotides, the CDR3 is TGTGCCAGCAGCTTGATAGACAGGGGCGCTAGCTCTGGGGCCAACGTCCTGACTTTC. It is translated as CASSLIDRGASSGANVLTF.

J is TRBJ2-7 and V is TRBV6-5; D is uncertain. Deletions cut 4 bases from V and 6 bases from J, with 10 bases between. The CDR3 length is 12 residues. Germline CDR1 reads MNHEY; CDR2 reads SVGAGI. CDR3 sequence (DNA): TGTGCCAGCAGTTGGAGAAACGGCGAGCAGTACTTC. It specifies CASSWRNGEQYF.

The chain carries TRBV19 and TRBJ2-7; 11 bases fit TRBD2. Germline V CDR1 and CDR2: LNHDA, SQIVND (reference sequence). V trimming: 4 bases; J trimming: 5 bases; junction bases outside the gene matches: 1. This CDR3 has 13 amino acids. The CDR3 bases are TGTGCCAGTAGTAGGGGACTAGCGGACGAGCAGTACTTC. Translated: CASSRGLADEQYF.

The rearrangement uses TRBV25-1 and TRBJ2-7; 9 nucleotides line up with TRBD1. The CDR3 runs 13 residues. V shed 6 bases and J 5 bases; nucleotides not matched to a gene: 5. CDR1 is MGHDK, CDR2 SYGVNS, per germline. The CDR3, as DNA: TGTGCCAGCAGCAGACAGGGGGTAAACGAGCAGTACTTC. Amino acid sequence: CASSRQGVNEQYF.

CDR3 coding DNA: TGTGCCTGGAGTGTAGGGGCTTTGGGGGAGACCCAGTACTTC. As protein: CAWSVGALGETQYF. The gene calls are TRBV30 and TRBJ2-5; tentatively, D is TRBD1 (5 bases). The CDR3 is made up of 14 amino acids. CDR1 and CDR2 (germline): GTSNPN, SVGIG (reference sequence). Trimming pared 0 bases from V and 5 bases from J, leaving 13 bases between.

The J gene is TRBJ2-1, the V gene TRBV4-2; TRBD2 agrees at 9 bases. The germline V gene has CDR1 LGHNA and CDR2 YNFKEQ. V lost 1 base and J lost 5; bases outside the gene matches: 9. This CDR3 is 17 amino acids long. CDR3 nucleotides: TGTGCCAGCAGCCAAGGTGAGACGGTAGCGGGAGACAATGAGCAGTTCTTC. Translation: CASSQGETVAGDNEQFF.

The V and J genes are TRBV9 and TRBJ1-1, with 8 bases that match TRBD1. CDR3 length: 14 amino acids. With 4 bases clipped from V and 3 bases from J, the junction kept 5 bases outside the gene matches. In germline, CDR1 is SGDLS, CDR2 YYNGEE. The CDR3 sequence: CASSIQGEDTEAFF. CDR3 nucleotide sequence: TGTGCCAGCAGCATACAGGGGGAAGACACTGAAGCTTTCTTT.

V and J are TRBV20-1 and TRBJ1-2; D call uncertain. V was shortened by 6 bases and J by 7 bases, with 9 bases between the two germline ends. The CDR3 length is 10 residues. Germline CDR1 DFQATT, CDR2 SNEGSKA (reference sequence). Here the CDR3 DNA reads TGCAGTGCCGGTCGATCTGGCTACACCTTC. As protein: CSAGRSGYTF.

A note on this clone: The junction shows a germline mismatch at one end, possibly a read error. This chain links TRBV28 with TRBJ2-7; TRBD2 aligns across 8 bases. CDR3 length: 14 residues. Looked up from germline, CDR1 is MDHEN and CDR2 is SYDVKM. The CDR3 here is CASSSGGGSNEQYF. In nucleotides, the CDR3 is TGTGCCAGCAGCTCGGGGGGGGGCTCCAACGAGCAGTACTTC.

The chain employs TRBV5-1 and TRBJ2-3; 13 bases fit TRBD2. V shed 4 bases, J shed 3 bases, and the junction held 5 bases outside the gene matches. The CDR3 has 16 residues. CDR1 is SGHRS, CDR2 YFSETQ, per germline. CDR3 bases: TGCGCCAGCAGCCAAGGACTAGCGGGAGTAACAGATACGCAGTATTTT. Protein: CASSQGLAGVTDTQYF. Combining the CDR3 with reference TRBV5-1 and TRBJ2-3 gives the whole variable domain KAGVTQTPRYLIKTRGQQVTLSCSPISGHRSVSWYQQTPGQGLQFLFEYFSETQRNKGNFPGRFSGRQFSNSRSEMNVSTLELGDSALYLCASSQGLAGVTDTQYFGPGTRLTVL.

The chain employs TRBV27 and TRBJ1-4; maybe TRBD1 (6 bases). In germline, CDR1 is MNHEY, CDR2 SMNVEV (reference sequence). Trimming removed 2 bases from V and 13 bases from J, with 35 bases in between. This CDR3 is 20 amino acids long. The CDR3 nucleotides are TGTGCCAGCAGTTTAGGACCGCCCAACCGAGTCGGGACACCATCAGGCGGACTGTTTTTT. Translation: CASSLGPPNRVGTPSGGLFF.

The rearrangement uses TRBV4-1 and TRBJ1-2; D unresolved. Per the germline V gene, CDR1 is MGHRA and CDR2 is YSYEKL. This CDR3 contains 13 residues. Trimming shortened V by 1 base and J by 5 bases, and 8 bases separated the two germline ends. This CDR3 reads CASSQAAGYGYTF. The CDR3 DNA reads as TGCGCCAGCAGCCAAGCAGCAGGATATGGCTACACCTTC.

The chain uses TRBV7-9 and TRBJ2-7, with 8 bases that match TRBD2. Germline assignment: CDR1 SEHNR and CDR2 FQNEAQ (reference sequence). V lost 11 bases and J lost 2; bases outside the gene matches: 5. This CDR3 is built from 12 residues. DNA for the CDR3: TGTGCCTCCGGGGGGGCGCCCTACGAGCAGTACTTC. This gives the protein CASGGAPYEQYF.

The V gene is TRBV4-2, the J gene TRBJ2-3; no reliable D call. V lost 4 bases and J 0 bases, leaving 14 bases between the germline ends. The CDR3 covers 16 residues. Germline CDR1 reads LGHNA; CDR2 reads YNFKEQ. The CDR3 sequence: CASSPPRGASTDTQYF. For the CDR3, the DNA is TGTGCCAGCAGCCCCCCGCGCGGCGCTAGCACAGATACGCAGTATTTT.

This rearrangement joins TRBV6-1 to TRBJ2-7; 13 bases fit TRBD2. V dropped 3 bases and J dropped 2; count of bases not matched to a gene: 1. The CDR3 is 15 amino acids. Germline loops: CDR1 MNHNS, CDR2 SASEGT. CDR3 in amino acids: CASSEGLAGTYEQYF. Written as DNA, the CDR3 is TGTGCCAGCAGTGAGGGACTAGCGGGGACCTACGAGCAGTACTTC.